This note documents a single TCR beta chain sequence. Sequencing used immunoSEQ multiplex PCR; TCRdb keeps in-frame clones, though not all of them. The sample lists approximately 140,000 clones; just under 90% were seen once. The record originates from a study of control samples from healthy donors and cancer patients. CDR1 SGHRS and CDR2 YFSETQ come from the germline V gene. The CDR3 length is 13 residues. The ends were cut back, 0 bases at V and 15 bases at J, with 16 bases in the middle. This rearrangement joins TRBV5-1 to TRBJ2-1, with a weak D call TRBD2 (5 bases). The TCR was taken from a man in his fifties or sixties with head and neck cancer. Source material: PBMCs. CDR3 nucleotide sequence: TGCGCCAGCAGCTTGGAGCGGTTCGGCTGGCGGTTCTTC. Protein sequence: CASSLERFGWRFF.